These 23 T cell receptor beta chains share one sample of origin, sequenced in a study of shared clonotypes between healthy human individuals (dated by TCRdb to 2018 to 2021). The library was generated by the immunoSEQ multiplex PCR assay. TCRdb mirrors the immuneACCESS table, restricted to in-frame sequences. Some clones are absent from its copies; in checked studies, under half trace to an unresolved V gene, and the reason for the others is unknown. The sample table contains around 2.5 million clones; only one count was recorded for approximately 94% of them. Together, the top ten hold about 0.34% of the sample. Sequenced material: naive CD4+ T cells from PBMCs. The cell subset or site label corresponds to: CD45RA+ positively selected. The receptors come from a man between 18 and 35 years old in good health. Some clones in this sample may be carry-over from other donors' samples.

V gene TRBV11-2 combines with J gene TRBJ1-3, with D perhaps TRBD1 (6 bases). The CDR3 totals 19 residues. Germline V gives CDR1 SGHAT, CDR2 FQNNGV. V gave up 1 base and J gave up 4 bases, with 23 bases separating them. The CDR3 loop reads CASSLVGFGAGVYGNTIYF. In DNA, the CDR3 is TGTGCCAGCAGCTTAGTCGGTTTTGGGGCAGGGGTGTACGGAAACACCATATATTTT.

CDR3 sequence (DNA): TGTGCCAGCAGCTTAGGTCCGGGAAGGGGTTACTCTGGGGCCAACGTCCTGACTTTC. Translation gives CASSLGPGRGYSGANVLTF. The J gene is TRBJ2-6, the V gene TRBV7-3, with D perhaps assigned TRBD1 or TRBD2 (5 bases each). Germline CDR1 is SGHTA and CDR2 is FQGTGA. This CDR3 region has 19 residues. The V end was cut by 2 bases, the J end by 0 bases, with 17 bases between.

This rearrangement joins TRBV2 to TRBJ2-6; tentatively, D is TRBD2 (5 bases). V was clipped by 9 bases and J by 2 bases, with 14 bases between them. This CDR3 has 15 residues. CDR1 SNHLY and CDR2 FYNNEI come from the germline V gene. CDR3 sequence: CARSRVMAGANVLTF. The CDR3 nucleotides are TGTGCCAGATCGAGGGTCATGGCTGGGGCCAACGTCCTGACTTTC.

CDR3 coding DNA: TGCGCCAGCAGCCAAGGCTTCGGGTCCTACGAGCAGTACTTC. Its translation: CASSQGFGSYEQYF. The chain combines TRBV4-3 with TRBJ2-7; D unresolved. The V and J ends lost 1 base and 1 base respectively, with 8 bases between them. Germline V CDR1 and CDR2: LGHNA, YSLEER. CDR3 length equals 14 residues.

The V gene is TRBV2, the J gene TRBJ2-1; 12 positions match TRBD2. V lost 7 bases and J lost 0; bases outside the gene matches: 13. CDR1 is SNHLY and CDR2 is FYNNEI in the germline V gene. CDR3 size: 19 residues. The chain's CDR3 is CASNWGGTSGWSSYNEQFF. Written as DNA, the CDR3 is TGTGCCAGCAATTGGGGGGGGACTAGCGGGTGGAGCTCCTACAATGAGCAGTTCTTC.

The J gene is TRBJ2-1, the V gene TRBV18; no firm D call. The CDR3 covers 14 residues. Trimming shortened V by 3 bases and J by 9 bases, and 15 bases separated the two germline ends. Germline CDR1 KGHSH, CDR2 LQKENI. CDR3 protein: CASSPTPTQSEQFF. In DNA, the CDR3 is TGTGCCAGCTCACCCACCCCGACTCAGAGTGAGCAGTTCTTC.

CDR3 in amino acids: CASSLRGRTGGYTF. CDR3 sequence (DNA): TGTGCCAGCAGCCTCCGGGGTAGAACTGGAGGCTACACCTTC. The chain has TRBV27 and TRBJ1-2; D is unresolved. The CDR3 covers 14 residues. The germline CDR1 and CDR2 sequences are MNHEY and SMNVEV (reference sequence). V was clipped by 6 bases and J by 8 bases, with 19 bases between them.

The gene calls are TRBV5-6 and TRBJ1-1; D ambiguous. This CDR3 has 19 residues. V lost 0 bases and J 4 bases, leaving 25 bases between the germline ends. CDR1 and CDR2 (germline): SGHDT, YYEEEE. The DNA of the CDR3 is TGTGCCAGCAGCTTGGTTCGGATTGCGCGACGCGGAGGGTTCACTGAAGCTTTCTTT. Amino acid sequence: CASSLVRIARRGGFTEAFF.

The rearrangement links TRBV7-2 to TRBJ2-1; 16 bases map to TRBD2. V shed 1 base and J 4 bases; nucleotides not matched to a gene: 1. The CDR3 totals 17 residues. The germline V gene has CDR1 SGHTA and CDR2 FQGNSA. In DNA form, the CDR3 reads TGTGCCAGCAGCTTAGTGGGACTAGCGGGAGGGTACAATGAGCAGTTCTTC. This translates into CASSLVGLAGGYNEQFF.

This sequence joins TRBV6-1 and TRBJ2-7; maybe TRBD1 (5 bases). This CDR3 has 14 residues. The germline V and J ends were trimmed by 6 bases and 3 bases, with 15 bases remaining between them. Germline V lookup: CDR1 MNHNS, CDR2 SASEGT. Here the CDR3 reads CASRLGETLYEQYF. DNA for the CDR3: TGTGCCAGCAGGCTAGGGGAAACCCTCTACGAGCAGTACTTC.

This chain joins TRBV4-3 and TRBJ2-7; D is possibly TRBD1 (5 bases). The CDR3 extends over 15 amino acids. The V end lost 1 base, the J end lost 2 bases, and 12 bases lay between the germline ends. Germline V gene data show CDR1 as LGHNA and CDR2 as YSLEER. The chain's CDR3 is CASSQAFQGPYEQYF. The CDR3 DNA follows: TGCGCCAGCAGCCAAGCGTTTCAGGGCCCCTACGAGCAGTACTTC.

This chain connects TRBV5-6 to TRBJ2-5; D may be TRBD2 (6 bases). V dropped 0 bases and J dropped 0 bases, with 9 bases sitting between them. CDR3 length: 15 residues. Germline V CDR1 and CDR2: SGHDT, YYEEEE. The CDR3 DNA follows: TGTGCCAGCAGCTTGGCCGGGAGACACCAAGAGACCCAGTACTTC. Translated: CASSLAGRHQETQYF.

The chain combines TRBV28 with TRBJ2-5, with 7 bases that match TRBD1. CDR1 and CDR2 from the germline V gene are MDHEN and SYDVKM. Trimming took 5 bases from V and 5 from J; bases not matched to a gene: 5. The CDR3 consists of 13 residues. CDR3 coding DNA: TGTGCCAGCAGTCGGGTCAGGGGGGAGACCCAGTACTTC. It translates to CASSRVRGETQYF.

The chain uses TRBV7-2 and TRBJ1-6; no clear D. CDR3 length equals 14 residues. Trimming removed 5 bases at V and 7 bases at J, with 12 bases between. From germline, CDR1 is SGHTA and CDR2 FQGNSA. In nucleotides, the CDR3 is TGTGCCAGCAGCCCAGGCACATCAAATTCACCCCTCCACTTT. Encoded protein: CASSPGTSNSPLHF. Looking up the rest from reference TRBV7-2 and TRBJ1-6 gives the full variable domain: GAGVSQSPSNKVTEKGKDVELRCDPISGHTALYWYRQSLGQGLEFLIYFQGNSAPDKSGLPSDRFSAERTGGSVSTLTIQRTQQEDSAVYLCASSPGTSNSPLHFGNGTRLTVT.

The V call is TRBV18, the J call TRBJ1-2; 7 bases align to TRBD1. The V segment lost 3 bases and the J segment 0 bases; nucleotides outside the gene matches: 13. CDR1 and CDR2 from the germline V gene are KGHSH and LQKENI. The CDR3 spans 18 residues. The CDR3 coding sequence is TGTGCCAGCTCACCCTTGGGGACAGCGGTTTTCTCTAACTATGGCTACACCTTC. Its translation is CASSPLGTAVFSNYGYTF.

The chain uses TRBV15 and TRBJ2-5, with 12 bases fitting TRBD2. CDR1 and CDR2 from the germline V gene are LNHNV and YYDKDF (reference sequence). Trimming at V came to 4 bases and at J to 5 bases, leaving 14 bases not matched to a gene. CDR3 length: 18 residues. The CDR3 is CATSTGLAGGPVAETQYF. For the CDR3, the DNA is TGTGCCACCAGCACTGGGCTAGCGGGAGGGCCGGTGGCGGAGACCCAGTACTTC.

The chain employs TRBV7-9 and TRBJ1-2; no clear D gene. The germline gives CDR1 SEHNR, CDR2 FQNEAQ (reference sequence). V was cut by 5 bases and J by 2 bases, with 15 bases left in between. The CDR3 is made up of 15 amino acids. The CDR3 protein is CASSREYIENYGYTF. The CDR3 DNA is TGTGCCAGCAGCCGCGAATACATCGAAAACTATGGCTACACCTTC.

Notes on this clone: Compared with germline, one end of the junction differs, possibly owing to a read error. Other DNA sequences in the sample encode the same CDR3. The V and J genes are TRBV7-9 and TRBJ1-1; the D gene is possibly TRBD1 (5 bases). Germline lookup yields CDR1 SEHNR and CDR2 FQNEAQ (reference sequence). There are 17 residues in the CDR3. The CDR3, as DNA: TGTGCCAGCAGCTTAAGAGGGACCGGGAGACCAAACACTGAAGCTTTTTTT. This translates into CASSLRGTGRPNTEAFF.

CDR3 protein: CARSLLEAFF. The DNA of the CDR3 is TGTGCCAGAAGCTTGTTGGAGGCTTTCTTT. The V gene is TRBV5-3, the J gene TRBJ1-1; D unclear. TRBV5-3 is designated an ORF whose function remains uncertain. V was shortened by 1 base and J by 11 bases, with 6 bases between the two germline ends. This CDR3 is 10 amino acids long.

V is TRBV25-1 and J is TRBJ1-2; no reliable D call. V lost 5 bases and J lost 0, with 16 bases in between. The CDR3 length is 16 residues. Germline V CDR1 and CDR2: MGHDK, SYGVNS. The CDR3: CASSPHYTGTNYGYTF. The CDR3 nucleotides read TGTGCCAGCAGTCCTCATTACACCGGGACTAACTATGGCTACACCTTC.

This clone has only one observation. The rearrangement links TRBV19 to TRBJ2-7; TRBD1 aligns across 7 bases. This CDR3 contains 15 residues. J gave up 3 bases and V 4 bases, and 9 bases lay outside the gene matches. CDR1 and CDR2 (germline): LNHDA, SQIVND (reference sequence). CDR3 residues: CASSTSRDRFYEQYF. The CDR3 nucleotides are TGTGCCAGTAGTACCTCCCGGGACAGATTCTACGAGCAGTACTTC.

In this sample, this clone turned up a few times. The J gene is TRBJ1-5, the V gene TRBV28, with D uncertain. CDR1 is MDHEN and CDR2 is SYDVKM in the germline V gene. CDR3 length equals 13 residues. Deletions cut 4 bases from V and 5 bases from J, with 9 bases between. The CDR3 bases are TGTGCCAGCAGTTGGGATCGGCATCAGCCCCAGCATTTT. Amino acids: CASSWDRHQPQHF.

The J gene is TRBJ1-4, the V gene TRBV13; a possible D gene is TRBD1 (6 bases). The CDR3 is 14 residues long. Germline CDR1 PRHDT, CDR2 FYEKMQ (reference sequence). V dropped 3 bases and J dropped 8 bases, with 13 bases sitting between them. The CDR3 coding sequence is TGTGCCAGCAGCTTGAGGGGGAAAGAGGAAAAACTGTTTTTT. Its translation: CASSLRGKEEKLFF.